The entry below gives a single TCR beta chain sequence along with its context. Its specificity is unknown. The CDR3 contains 16 residues. Per germline, CDR1 MGHRA and CDR2 YSYEKL. Trimming shortened V by 2 bases and J by 0 bases, and 8 bases separated the two germline ends. These data originate in a study of identical twins. Study conclusions and caveats: The authors drew conclusions from cross-sectional statistical analysis rather than following the same donors. With abundant cord blood beta clonotypes, insertions were fewer; memory repertoires showed no such pattern.

A universal primer site came from template switching; cDNA carried unique molecular identifiers. Each CDR3 protein is one row after TCRdb ran MiXCR on the 5' RACE reads. The sample includes about 550,000 distinct CDR3 sequences, approximately 20% of them seen just once. Separately, the same data were catalogued under a study of yellow fever vaccine responses in identical twins. From that second work: Twins reportedly appeared to share part of their vaccine T cell response while keeping part individual.

The receptor was isolated from a woman aged 18 to 35 in good health. The genes are TRBV4-1 and TRBJ2-6; D is ambiguous. Source material: CD4+ T cells sorted from blood. The CDR3 bases are TGCGCCAGCAGCCAAATAATTGGCTCTGGGGCCAACGTCCTGACTTTC. Its translation is CASSQIIGSGANVLTF.